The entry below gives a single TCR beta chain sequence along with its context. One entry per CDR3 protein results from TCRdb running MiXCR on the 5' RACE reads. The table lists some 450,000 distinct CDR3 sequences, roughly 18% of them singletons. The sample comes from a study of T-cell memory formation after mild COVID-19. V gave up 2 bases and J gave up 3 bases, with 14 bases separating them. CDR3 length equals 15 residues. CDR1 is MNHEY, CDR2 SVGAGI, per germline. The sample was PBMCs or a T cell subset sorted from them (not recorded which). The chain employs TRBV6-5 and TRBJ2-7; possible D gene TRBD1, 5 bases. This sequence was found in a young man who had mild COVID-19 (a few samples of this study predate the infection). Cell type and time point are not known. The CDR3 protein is CASSYGQGLFYEQYF. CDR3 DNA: TGTGCCAGCAGTTACGGCCAGGGATTATTCTACGAGCAGTACTTC.